This T cell receptor (beta chain) was found in a study of blood T cell repertoires in COVID-19. The CDR3 extends over 16 amino acids. Germline values: CDR1 SGHTA, CDR2 FQGNSA. Losses at the gene ends were 6 bases for V and 6 bases for J; bases not matched to a gene: 15. Sequencing was performed with immunoSEQ multiplex PCR; in TCRdb, only in-frame clones are kept and a portion is missing. The sample contains under 150,000 clones, roughly 84% of which appear only once. A COVID-19 case was met by exposed participants within 2 weeks before study entry. This receptor was taken from a woman aged 50 to 60 who had been exposed to COVID-19. The rearrangement links TRBV7-2 to TRBJ1-1; 8 bases map to TRBD1. Specimen: PBMCs or T cells enriched from blood (not recorded which). CDR3 bases: TGTGCCAGCAGGCTAGCGGGAGCAGACAGGGGCGCTGAAGCTTTCTTT. Protein product: CASRLAGADRGAEAFF.